This entry is about one TCR beta chain. On cycle 4 day 1 and cycle 7 day 1, as well as at baseline, blood was sampled. The entry originates in a study of OX40 agonist ivuxolimab in advanced cancers. About the research overall: Dose-escalation subjects each had hepatocellular carcinoma, melanoma, renal cell or head and neck cancer. Three patients got partial responses; one had hepatocellular carcinoma and two had cutaneous melanoma. Among those enrolled, mean age was around 60 years (range about 23 to 80) and about 81% were male.

Germline assignment: CDR1 SGHDT and CDR2 YYEEEE. The V end was cut by 4 bases, the J end by 6 bases, with 11 bases between. CDR3 length equals 14 residues. The table came from immunoSEQ multiplex PCR; TCRdb's copy has only in-frame clones and leaves some out. The data show around 93,000 clones, about 86% seen once. The receptor was derived from an adult with an advanced solid tumor such as melanoma, head and neck, liver or kidney cancer. Source: CD4+ or CD8+ T cells sorted from blood, taken in a trial of the OX40 agonist ivuxolimab. The chain links TRBV5-6 to TRBJ1-6, with D maybe TRBD1 (5 bases). CDR3 DNA: TGTGCCAGCAGCCCTACAGGAGTTAATTCACCCCTCCACTTT. Amino acid sequence: CASSPTGVNSPLHF.